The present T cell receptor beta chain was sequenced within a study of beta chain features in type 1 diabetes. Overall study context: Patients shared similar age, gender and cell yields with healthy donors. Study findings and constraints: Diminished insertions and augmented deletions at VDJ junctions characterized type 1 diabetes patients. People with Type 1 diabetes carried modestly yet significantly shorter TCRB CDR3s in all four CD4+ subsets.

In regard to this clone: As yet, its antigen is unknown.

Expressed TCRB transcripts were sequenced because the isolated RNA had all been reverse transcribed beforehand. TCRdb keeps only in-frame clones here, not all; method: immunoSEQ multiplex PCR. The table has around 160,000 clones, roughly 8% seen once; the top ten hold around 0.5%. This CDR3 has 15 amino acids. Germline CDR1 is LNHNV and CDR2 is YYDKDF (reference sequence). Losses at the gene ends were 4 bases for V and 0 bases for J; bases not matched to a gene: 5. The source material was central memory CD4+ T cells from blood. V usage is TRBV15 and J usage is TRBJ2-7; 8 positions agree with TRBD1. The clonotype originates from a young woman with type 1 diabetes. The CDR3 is CATSTDRGRSYEQYF. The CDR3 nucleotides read TGTGCCACCAGCACAGACAGGGGACGCTCCTACGAGCAGTACTTC.